The T cell receptor (beta chain) described here comes from a study of cytomegalovirus exposure and HLA in healthy donors. A multiplex PCR was run with 60 Vbeta primers and 13 Jbeta primers. Here immunoSEQ multiplex PCR was the method, and the copy in TCRdb shows in-frame clones only, minus some. The table has about 89,000 clones, under 80% seen once; the top ten hold about 1.8%. The sequence derives from a male donor in good health and CMV-seronegative. Sequences were obtained from PBMCs.

CDR3 sequence reads: CASSIGPGNYEQYF. The CDR3 DNA follows: TGTGCCAGTAGTATAGGCCCAGGTAACTACGAGCAGTACTTC. This chain links TRBV19 with TRBJ2-7; D is uncertain. Germline CDR1 is LNHDA and CDR2 is SQIVND (reference sequence). CDR3 length equals 14 residues. Trimming shortened V by 1 base and J by 3 bases, and 10 bases separated the two germline ends.